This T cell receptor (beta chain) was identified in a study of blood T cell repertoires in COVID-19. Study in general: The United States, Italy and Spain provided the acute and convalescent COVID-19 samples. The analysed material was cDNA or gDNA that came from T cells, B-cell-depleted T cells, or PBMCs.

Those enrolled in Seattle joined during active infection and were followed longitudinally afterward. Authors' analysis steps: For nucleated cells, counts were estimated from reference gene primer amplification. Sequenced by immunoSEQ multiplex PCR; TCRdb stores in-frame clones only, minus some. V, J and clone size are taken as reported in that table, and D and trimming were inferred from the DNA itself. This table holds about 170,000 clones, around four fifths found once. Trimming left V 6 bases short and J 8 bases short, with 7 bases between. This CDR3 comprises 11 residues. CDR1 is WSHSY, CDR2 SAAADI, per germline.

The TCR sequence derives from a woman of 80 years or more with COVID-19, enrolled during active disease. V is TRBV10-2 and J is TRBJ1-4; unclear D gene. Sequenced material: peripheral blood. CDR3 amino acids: CASRGGEKLFF. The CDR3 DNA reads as TGCGCCAGCAGGGGAGGCGAAAAACTGTTTTTT.